This T cell receptor (beta chain) emerged from a study of early T cells in non-severe SARS-CoV-2 infection (dated by TCRdb to about 2021). Broadly, across the study: TCR sequencing used bulk RNA from unsorted whole blood, so alpha and beta chains could not be paired.

What the work shows at the level of the full study, not this receptor alone: VDJdb matching was skewed toward anti-spike CD8 responses, so virus-specific expansions were likely underestimated and private and CD4 specificities were missed.

Between the V and J ends, shortened by 0 bases and 5 bases respectively, the junction contains 7 bases. The CDR3 contains 13 residues, cysteine and phenylalanine counted. Of all the DNA, just the CDR3 is kept, 39 bases in frame from base 1. CDR1 and CDR2 (LGHDT, YNNKEL) derive from the germline V gene (reference sequence). This clonotype is medium-sized (0.01 to 0.1%) in its sample. The specificity of this receptor is unknown. No base-level quality is on record; no much larger clone is a single base apart. This was a case-control study nested in a cohort of healthcare workers in London, UK, who had nasopharyngeal swab PCR tests and blood samples taken every week. Healthcare workers were recruited during the week of the UK lockdown, between 23 and 31 March 2020, and followed weekly for up to roughly 15 weeks. The library came from 5' RACE. The data were produced on a NextSeq 500. Unique molecular identifiers were attached to individual cDNA molecules in the TCR library protocol so that sequencing error and PCR bias could be corrected. Sequencing covered both TCR alpha and beta chains, and within each sample the abundances of alpha and beta sequences were tightly co-correlated. Turning to the authors' computational methods: Decombinator V4 was used to annotate TCR sequences for V gene, J gene and CDR3. TCRs were defined as expanded if a significant change between any two time points was detected under a Poisson model with p below 0.0001. TCR abundances were normalised to the total number of TCRs sequenced in each sample and reported as counts per million. MAIT TCRs were defined by TRAV1-2 paired with TRAJ12, TRAJ20 or TRAJ33, and iNKT TCRs by TRAV10 paired with TRAJ18. VDJdb, accessed 1 November 2021, was searched for CMV, EBV and SARS-CoV-2 annotated TCRs, excluding TCRs annotated for multiple antigens. The public sequencing data were trimmed at Q25 with fastp and processed into clonotypes with MiXCR by TCRdb, which kept only in-frame beta chains. When rows share a CDR3 protein, they turn into one entry using the most common DNA and genes. TCRdb's processing, not the authors', yielded these V and J calls. Here the sample has about 11,000 distinct CDR3 sequences; around 5% occur a single time. More than 8% of the sample goes to the ten largest clones.

Recombination connected TRBV3-1 to TRBJ1-1; tentative D gene TRBD1, with 5 bases matching. The sequence was collected from an adult who was a healthcare worker with PCR-confirmed SARS-CoV-2 infection or an uninfected control (not recorded which). Sample: whole blood. The CDR3 is CASSQDRGTEAFF. The DNA sequence reads TGTGCCAGCAGCCAAGATAGGGGTACTGAAGCTTTCTTT. The variable domain in full, with residues beyond the CDR3 obtained from the reference TRBV3-1 and TRBJ1-1 genes, is DTAVSQTPKYLVTQMGNDKSIKCEQNLGHDTMYWYKQDSKKFLKIMFSYNNKELIINETVPNRFSPKSPDKAHLNLHINSLELGDSAVYFCASSQDRGTEAFFGQGTRLTVV.